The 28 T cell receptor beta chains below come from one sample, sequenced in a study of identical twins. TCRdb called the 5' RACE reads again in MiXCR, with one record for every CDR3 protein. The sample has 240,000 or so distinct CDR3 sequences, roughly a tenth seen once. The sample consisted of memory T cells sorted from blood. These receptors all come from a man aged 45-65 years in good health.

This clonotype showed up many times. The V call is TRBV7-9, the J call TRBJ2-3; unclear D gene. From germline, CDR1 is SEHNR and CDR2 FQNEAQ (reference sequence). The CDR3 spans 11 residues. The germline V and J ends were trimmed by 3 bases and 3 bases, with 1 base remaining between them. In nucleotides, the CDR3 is TGTGCCAGCAGCTTGACAGATACGCAGTATTTT. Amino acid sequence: CASSLTDTQYF.

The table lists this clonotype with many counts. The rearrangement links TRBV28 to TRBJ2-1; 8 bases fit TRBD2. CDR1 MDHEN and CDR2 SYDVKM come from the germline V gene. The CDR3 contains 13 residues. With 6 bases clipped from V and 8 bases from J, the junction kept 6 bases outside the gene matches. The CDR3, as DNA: TGTGCCAGCAGCCCCGGGACTAGTCATGAGCAGTTCTTC. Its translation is CASSPGTSHEQFF. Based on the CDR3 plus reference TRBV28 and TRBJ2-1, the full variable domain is DVKVTQSSRYLVKRTGEKVFLECVQDMDHENMFWYRQDPGLGLRLIYFSYDVKMKEKGDIPEGYSVSREKKERFSLILESASTNQTSMYLCASSPGTSHEQFFGPGTRLTVL.

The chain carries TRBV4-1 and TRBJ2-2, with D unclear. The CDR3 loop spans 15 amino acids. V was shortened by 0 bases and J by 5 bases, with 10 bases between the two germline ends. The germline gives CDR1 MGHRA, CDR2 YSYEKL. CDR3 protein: CASSQEAYGTGELFF. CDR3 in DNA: TGCGCCAGCAGCCAAGAAGCCTATGGGACCGGGGAGCTGTTTTTT.

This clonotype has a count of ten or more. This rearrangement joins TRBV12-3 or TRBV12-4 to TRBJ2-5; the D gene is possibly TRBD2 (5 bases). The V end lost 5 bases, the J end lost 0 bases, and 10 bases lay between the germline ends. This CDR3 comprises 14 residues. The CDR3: CASSISGHQETQYF. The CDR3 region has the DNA TGTGCCAGCAGTATCAGCGGACACCAAGAGACCCAGTACTTC.

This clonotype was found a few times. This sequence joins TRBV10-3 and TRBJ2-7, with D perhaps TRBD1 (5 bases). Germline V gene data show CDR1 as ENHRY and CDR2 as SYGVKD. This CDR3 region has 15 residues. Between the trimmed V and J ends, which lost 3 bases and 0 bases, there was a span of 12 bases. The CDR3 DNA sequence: TGTGCCATCAGTGATTTCCAGGGTGGCTCCTACGAGCAGTACTTC. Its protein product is CAISDFQGGSYEQYF.

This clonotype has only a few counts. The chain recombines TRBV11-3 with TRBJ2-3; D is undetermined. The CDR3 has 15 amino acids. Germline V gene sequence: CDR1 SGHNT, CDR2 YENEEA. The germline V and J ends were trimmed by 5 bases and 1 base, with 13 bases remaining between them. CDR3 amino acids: CASSKRGKRTDTQYF. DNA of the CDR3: TGTGCCAGCAGCAAAAGAGGCAAGCGCACAGATACGCAGTATTTT. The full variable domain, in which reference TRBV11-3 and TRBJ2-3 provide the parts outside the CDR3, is EAGVVQSPRYKIIEKKQPVAFWCNPISGHNTLYWYLQNLGQGPELLIRYENEEAVDDSQLPKDRFSAERLKGVDSTLKIQPAELGDSAVYLCASSKRGKRTDTQYFGPGTRLTVL.

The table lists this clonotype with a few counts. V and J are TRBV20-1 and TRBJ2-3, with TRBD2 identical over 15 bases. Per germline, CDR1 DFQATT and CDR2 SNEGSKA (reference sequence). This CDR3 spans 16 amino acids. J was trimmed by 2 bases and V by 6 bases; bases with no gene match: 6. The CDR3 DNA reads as TGCAGTGCCCCAGGACTAGCGGGAGGGTCCACAGATACGCAGTATTTT. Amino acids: CSAPGLAGGSTDTQYF.

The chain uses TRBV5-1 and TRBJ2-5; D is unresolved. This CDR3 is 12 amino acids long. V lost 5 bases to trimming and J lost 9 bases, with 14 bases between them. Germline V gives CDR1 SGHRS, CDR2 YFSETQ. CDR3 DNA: TGCGCCAGCAGTGTATCTGGGTTGGCCCAGTACTTC. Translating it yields CASSVSGLAQYF. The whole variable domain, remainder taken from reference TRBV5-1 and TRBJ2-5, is KAGVTQTPRYLIKTRGQQVTLSCSPISGHRSVSWYQQTPGQGLQFLFEYFSETQRNKGNFPGRFSGRQFSNSRSEMNVSTLELGDSALYLCASSVSGLAQYFGPGTRLLVL.

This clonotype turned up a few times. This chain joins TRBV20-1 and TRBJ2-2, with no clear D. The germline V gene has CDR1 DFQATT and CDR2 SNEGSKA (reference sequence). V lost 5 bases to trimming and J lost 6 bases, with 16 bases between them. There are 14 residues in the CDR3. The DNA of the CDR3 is TGCAGTGCTCGAGCGCCCTCCGGGTCCGGGGAGCTGTTTTTT. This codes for CSARAPSGSGELFF.

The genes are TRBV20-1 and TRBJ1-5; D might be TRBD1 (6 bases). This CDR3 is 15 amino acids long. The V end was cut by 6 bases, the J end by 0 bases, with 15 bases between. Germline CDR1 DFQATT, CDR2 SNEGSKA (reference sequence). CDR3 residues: CSAKGGRNSNQPQHF. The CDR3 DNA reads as TGCAGTGCAAAGGGGGGACGCAATAGCAATCAGCCCCAGCATTTT.

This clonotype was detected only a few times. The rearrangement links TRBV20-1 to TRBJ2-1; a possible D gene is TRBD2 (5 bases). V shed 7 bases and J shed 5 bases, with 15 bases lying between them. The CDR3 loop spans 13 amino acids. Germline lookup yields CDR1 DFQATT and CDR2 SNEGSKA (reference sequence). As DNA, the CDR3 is TGCAGTGTAGAGGGCCCCATCCACAATGAGCAGTTCTTC. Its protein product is CSVEGPIHNEQFF.

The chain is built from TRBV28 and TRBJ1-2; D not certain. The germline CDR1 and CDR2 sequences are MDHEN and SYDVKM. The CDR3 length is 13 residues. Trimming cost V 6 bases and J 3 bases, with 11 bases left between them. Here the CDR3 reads CASSPPEHYGYTF. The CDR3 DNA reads TGTGCCAGCAGCCCGCCTGAGCACTATGGCTACACCTTC.

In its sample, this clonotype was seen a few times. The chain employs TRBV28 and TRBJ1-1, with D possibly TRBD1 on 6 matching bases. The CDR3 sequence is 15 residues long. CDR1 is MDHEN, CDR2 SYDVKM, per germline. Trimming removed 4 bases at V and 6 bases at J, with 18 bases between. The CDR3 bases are TGTGCCAGCAGTTCCCTCGGCAGGGGCACGGCTGAAGCTTTCTTT. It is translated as CASSSLGRGTAEAFF.

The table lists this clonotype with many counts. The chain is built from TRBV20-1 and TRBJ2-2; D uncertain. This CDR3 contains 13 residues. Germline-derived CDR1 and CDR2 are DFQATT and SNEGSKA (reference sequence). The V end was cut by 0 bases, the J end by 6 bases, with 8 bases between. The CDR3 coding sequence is TGCAGTGCTAGAGAGTGGAAGTCCGGGGAGCTGTTTTTT. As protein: CSAREWKSGELFF.

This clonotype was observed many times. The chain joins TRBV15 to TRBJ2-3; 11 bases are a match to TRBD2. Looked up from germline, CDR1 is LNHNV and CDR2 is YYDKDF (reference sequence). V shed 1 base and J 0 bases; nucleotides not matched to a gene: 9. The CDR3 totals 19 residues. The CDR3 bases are TGTGCCACCAGCAGAGGAACTAGCGGGGGATCGACTAGCACAGATACGCAGTATTTT. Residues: CATSRGTSGGSTSTDTQYF.

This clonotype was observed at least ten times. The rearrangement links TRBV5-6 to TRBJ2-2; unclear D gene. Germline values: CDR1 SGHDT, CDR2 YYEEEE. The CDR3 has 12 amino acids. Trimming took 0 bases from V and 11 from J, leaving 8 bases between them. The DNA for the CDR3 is TGTGCCAGCAGCTTGGCCGATGGAGAGCTGTTTTTT. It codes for CASSLADGELFF.

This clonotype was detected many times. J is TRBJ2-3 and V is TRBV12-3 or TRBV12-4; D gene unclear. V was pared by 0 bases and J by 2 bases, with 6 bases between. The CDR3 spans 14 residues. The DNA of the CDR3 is TGTGCCAGCAGTTTAGCTACCCCCACAGATACGCAGTATTTT. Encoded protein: CASSLATPTDTQYF.

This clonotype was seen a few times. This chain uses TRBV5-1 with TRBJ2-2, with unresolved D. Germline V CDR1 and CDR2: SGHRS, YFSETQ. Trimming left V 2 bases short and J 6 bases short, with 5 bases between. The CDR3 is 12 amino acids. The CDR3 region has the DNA TGCGCCAGCAGCTTTTCAGCCGGGGAGCTGTTTTTT. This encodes CASSFSAGELFF.

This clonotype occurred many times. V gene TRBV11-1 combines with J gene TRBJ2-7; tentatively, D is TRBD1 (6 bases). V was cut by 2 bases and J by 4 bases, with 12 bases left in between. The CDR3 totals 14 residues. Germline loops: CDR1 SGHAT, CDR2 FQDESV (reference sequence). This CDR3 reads CASSLRGRGYEQYF. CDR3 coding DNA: TGTGCCAGCAGCTTACGGGGCAGGGGATACGAGCAGTACTTC.

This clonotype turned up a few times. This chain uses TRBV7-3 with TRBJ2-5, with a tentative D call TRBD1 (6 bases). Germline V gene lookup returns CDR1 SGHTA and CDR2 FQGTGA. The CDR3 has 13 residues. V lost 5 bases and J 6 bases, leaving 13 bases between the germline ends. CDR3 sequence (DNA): TGTGCCAGCAGCGAAGGGGGTGGCCAGACCCAGTACTTC. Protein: CASSEGGGQTQYF.

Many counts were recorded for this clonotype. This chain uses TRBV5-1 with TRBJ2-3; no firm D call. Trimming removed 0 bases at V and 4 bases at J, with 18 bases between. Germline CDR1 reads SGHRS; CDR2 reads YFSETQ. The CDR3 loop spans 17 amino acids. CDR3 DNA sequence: TGCGCCAGCAGCTTGGGACCTAGGGTTTTTGGAGCAGATACGCAGTATTTT. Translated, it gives CASSLGPRVFGADTQYF.

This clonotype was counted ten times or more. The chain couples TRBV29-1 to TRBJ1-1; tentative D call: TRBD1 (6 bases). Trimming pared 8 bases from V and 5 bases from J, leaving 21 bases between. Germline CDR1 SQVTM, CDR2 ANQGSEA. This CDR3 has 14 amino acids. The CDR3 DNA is TGCAGCTCCCGCCTACAGGGTCGGGAGACTGAAGCTTTCTTT. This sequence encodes CSSRLQGRETEAFF.

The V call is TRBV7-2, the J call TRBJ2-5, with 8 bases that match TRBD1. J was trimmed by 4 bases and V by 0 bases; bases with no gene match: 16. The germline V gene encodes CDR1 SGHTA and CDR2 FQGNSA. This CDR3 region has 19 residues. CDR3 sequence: CASSLAWGGQGLKGETQYF. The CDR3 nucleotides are TGTGCCAGCAGCTTAGCGTGGGGAGGACAGGGACTTAAGGGAGAGACCCAGTACTTC.

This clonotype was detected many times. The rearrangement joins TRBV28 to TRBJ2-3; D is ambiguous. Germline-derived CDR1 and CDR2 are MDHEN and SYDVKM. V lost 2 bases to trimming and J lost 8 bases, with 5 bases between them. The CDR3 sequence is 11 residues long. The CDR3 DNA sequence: TGTGCCAGCAGTTTAAAGGGTACGCAGTATTTT. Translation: CASSLKGTQYF.

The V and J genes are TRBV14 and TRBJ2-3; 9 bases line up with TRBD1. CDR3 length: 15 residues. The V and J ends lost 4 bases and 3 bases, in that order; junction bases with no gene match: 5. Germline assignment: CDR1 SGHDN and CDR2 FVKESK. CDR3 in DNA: TGTGCCAGCAGCCCATTCGGGACAGGGACAGATACGCAGTATTTT. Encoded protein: CASSPFGTGTDTQYF.

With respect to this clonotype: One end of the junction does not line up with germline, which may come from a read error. The DNA of the CDR3 is TGCAGTGCTAAAAGCGGGACGGCCAGCGTCCTGACTTTC. Amino acid sequence: CSAKSGTASVLTF. The chain has TRBV20-1 and TRBJ2-6; 7 bases match TRBD2. Germline V CDR1 and CDR2: DFQATT, SNEGSKA (reference sequence). This CDR3 has 13 amino acids.

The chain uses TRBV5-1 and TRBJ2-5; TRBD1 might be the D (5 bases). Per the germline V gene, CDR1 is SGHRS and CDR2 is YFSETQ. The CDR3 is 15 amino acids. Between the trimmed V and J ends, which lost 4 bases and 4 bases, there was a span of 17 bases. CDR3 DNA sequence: TGCGCCAGCAGCCCTATGGACCCAAGGGGAGAGACCCAGTACTTC. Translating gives CASSPMDPRGETQYF.

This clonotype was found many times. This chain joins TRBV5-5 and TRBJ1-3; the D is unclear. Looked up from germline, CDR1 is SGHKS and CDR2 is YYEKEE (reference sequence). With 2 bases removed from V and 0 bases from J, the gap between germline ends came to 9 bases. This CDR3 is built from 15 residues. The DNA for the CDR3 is TGTGCCAGCAGCTTTACTGATTTCTCTGGAAACACCATATATTTT. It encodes CASSFTDFSGNTIYF.